The 19 T cell receptor beta chains presented below share a single source sample, sequenced in a study of T cell repertoires in cytomegalovirus infection. MiXCR was run by TCRdb on the reads, yielding one entry per CDR3 protein. Of roughly 500,000 distinct CDR3 sequences listed, 42% are singletons. The antigens these receptors bind are not known. The sequences come from cultured PBMCs, collected from culture after CMV antigen stimulation. These receptors were obtained from a human donor in good health (CMV status not recorded). Some clones in this sample may be carry-over from other donors' samples.

The chain has TRBV25-1 and TRBJ2-3, with D possibly called TRBD1 or TRBD2 (6 bases each). Germline V gene sequence: CDR1 MGHDK, CDR2 SYGVNS. The CDR3 is made up of 16 amino acids. Trimming removed 0 bases at V and 3 bases at J, with 13 bases between. The chain's CDR3 is CASSEYPGAQTDTQYF. The DNA of the CDR3 is TGTGCCAGCAGTGAATATCCGGGGGCCCAAACAGATACGCAGTATTTT.

This clonotype was observed a few times. The chain recombines TRBV7-2 with TRBJ2-7, with 8 bases fitting TRBD2. J gave up 5 bases and V 5 bases, and 8 bases lay outside the gene matches. Germline assignment: CDR1 SGHTA and CDR2 FQGNSA. The CDR3 has 14 residues. The CDR3 region is CASSPGGLVDEQYF. Here the CDR3 DNA reads TGTGCCAGCAGCCCCGGGGGACTAGTCGACGAGCAGTACTTC.

The table lists this clonotype with a few counts. This chain uses TRBV4-3 with TRBJ2-1; possibly TRBD2 for D (6 bases). The CDR3 spans 17 residues. V lost 1 base to trimming and J lost 5 bases, with 18 bases between them. CDR1 and CDR2 from the germline V gene are LGHNA and YSLEER. In nucleotides, the CDR3 is TGCGCCAGCAGCCAAGGTCGGGTCGGGAGATCGGACAATGAGCAGTTCTTC. Translating it yields CASSQGRVGRSDNEQFF.

The chain uses TRBV12-3 or TRBV12-4 and TRBJ1-2; tentatively, D is TRBD1 (5 bases). CDR3 size: 14 residues. V shed 5 bases and J shed 0 bases, with 10 bases lying between them. Here the CDR3 DNA reads TGTGCCAGCAGTCTAGGGACCACTAACTATGGCTACACCTTC. Its protein is CASSLGTTNYGYTF.

The sample holds a few counts of this clonotype. The chain has TRBV19 and TRBJ1-6, with D maybe TRBD1 (5 bases). The length of the CDR3 is 13 residues. Deletions cut 5 bases from V and 13 bases from J, with 15 bases between. Per the germline V gene, CDR1 is LNHDA and CDR2 is SQIVND (reference sequence). The CDR3, as DNA: TGTGCCAGTAGTTCCCGGGACCCCCAGCCCCTCCACTTT. Translated: CASSSRDPQPLHF. The variable domain in full, with the rest retrieved from reference TRBV19 and TRBJ1-6, is DGGITQSPKYLFRKEGQNVTLSCEQNLNHDAMYWYRQDPGQGLRLIYYSQIVNDFQKGDIAEGYSVSREKKESFPLTVTSAQKNPTAFYLCASSSRDPQPLHFGNGTRLTVT.

The chain carries TRBV6-2 or TRBV6-3 and TRBJ2-1, with D possibly being TRBD2 (7 bases). The germline V and J ends were trimmed by 2 bases and 2 bases, with 13 bases remaining between them. Germline V gene data show CDR1 as MNHEY and CDR2 as SVGEGT. The CDR3 has 16 amino acids. The CDR3 sequence: CASSYGGGETYNEQFF. The DNA of the CDR3 is TGTGCCAGCAGTTACGGAGGGGGGGAAACCTACAATGAGCAGTTCTTC.

V gene TRBV19 combines with J gene TRBJ1-3; D gene ambiguous. The CDR3 contains 14 residues. Germline CDR1 reads LNHDA; CDR2 reads SQIVND (reference sequence). Trimming cost V 9 bases and J 5 bases, with 17 bases left between them. The CDR3 here is CASLSPDRRNTIYF. In DNA, the CDR3 is TGTGCCAGCCTCAGCCCCGACCGGAGAAACACCATATATTTT.

This clonotype turned up a few times. The rearrangement links TRBV6-2 or TRBV6-3 to TRBJ2-1; D possibly corresponds to TRBD2 (6 bases). The CDR3 loop spans 15 amino acids. Trimming removed 10 bases from V and 0 bases from J, with 16 bases in between. In germline, CDR1 is MNHEY, CDR2 SVGEGT. The CDR3 DNA reads TGTGCCACCAAAAATCTAGCGCCCTCCTACAATGAGCAGTTCTTC. Translated, it gives CATKNLAPSYNEQFF.

The genes are TRBV7-9 and TRBJ2-3; TRBD2 matches 8 bases. V lost 7 bases, J lost 4 bases, and 4 bases stayed unmatched. Germline CDR1 and CDR2: SEHNR and FQNEAQ (reference sequence). The CDR3 runs to 13 residues. The CDR3 loop reads CASTGLGSDTQYF. CDR3 coding DNA: TGTGCCAGCACGGGACTAGGCTCAGATACGCAGTATTTT. Based on the CDR3 plus reference TRBV7-9 and TRBJ2-3, the full variable domain is DTGVSQNPRHKITKRGQNVTFRCDPISEHNRLYWYRQTLGQGPEFLTYFQNEAQLEKSRLLSDRFSAERPKGSFSTLEIQRTEQGDSAMYLCASTGLGSDTQYFGPGTRLTVL.

The chain uses TRBV28 and TRBJ2-5; D remains ambiguous. This CDR3 is built from 12 residues. V lost 3 bases, J lost 4 bases, and 6 bases lay in between. CDR1 MDHEN and CDR2 SYDVKM come from the germline V gene. The CDR3 spells CASSFQVETQYF. The CDR3 DNA follows: TGTGCCAGCAGTTTCCAGGTAGAGACCCAGTACTTC.

This clonotype was counted between two and nine times. The chain links TRBV7-2 to TRBJ2-7, with D maybe TRBD2 (6 bases). V was shortened by 1 base and J by 4 bases, with 14 bases between the two germline ends. The CDR3 runs to 15 residues. Germline lookup yields CDR1 SGHTA and CDR2 FQGNSA. Here the CDR3 reads CASSLVGGRTYEQYF. The CDR3 DNA reads TGTGCCAGCAGCTTAGTTGGGGGGAGAACGTACGAGCAGTACTTC. The full variable domain, in which reference TRBV7-2 and TRBJ2-7 provide the parts outside the CDR3, is GAGVSQSPSNKVTEKGKDVELRCDPISGHTALYWYRQSLGQGLEFLIYFQGNSAPDKSGLPSDRFSAERTGGSVSTLTIQRTQQEDSAVYLCASSLVGGRTYEQYFGPGTRLTVT.

The V call is TRBV6-5, the J call TRBJ2-3; D tentatively fits TRBD1 or TRBD2 (5 bases each). The V end was cut by 7 bases, the J end by 2 bases, with 16 bases between. The length of the CDR3 is 15 residues. Germline V gene data show CDR1 as MNHEY and CDR2 as SVGAGI. CDR3 sequence (DNA): TGTGCCAGCACCCCGGGGCAGATCGACACAGATACGCAGTATTTT. As protein: CASTPGQIDTDTQYF.

The chain couples TRBV30 to TRBJ2-1; D may be TRBD2 (6 bases). V dropped 5 bases and J dropped 1 base, with 6 bases sitting between them. CDR1 and CDR2 from the germline V gene are GTSNPN and SVGIG (reference sequence). CDR3 size: 12 residues. DNA for the CDR3: TGTGCCTGGGGGGGGTCCTACAATGAGCAGTTCTTC. Its translation: CAWGGSYNEQFF.

V is TRBV4-3 and J is TRBJ2-3; D is perhaps TRBD1 or TRBD2 (6 bases each). CDR1 and CDR2 (germline): LGHNA, YSLEER. This CDR3 comprises 15 residues. V was shortened by 3 bases and J by 1 base, with 11 bases between the two germline ends. CDR3 residues: CASSQEGGRTDTQYF. The CDR3 DNA follows: TGCGCCAGCAGCCAGGAGGGGGGCCGCACAGATACGCAGTATTTT.

The table lists this clonotype with a few counts. This rearrangement joins TRBV6-5 to TRBJ2-3; possibly TRBD1 for D (6 bases). Looked up from germline, CDR1 is MNHEY and CDR2 is SVGAGI. The CDR3 has 15 amino acids. The germline V and J ends were trimmed by 0 bases and 0 bases, with 7 bases remaining between them. As DNA, the CDR3 is TGTGCCAGCAGTTACTCGGGGGCTAGCACAGATACGCAGTATTTT. Protein sequence: CASSYSGASTDTQYF.

This chain links TRBV4-3 with TRBJ1-3, with unresolved D. CDR1 is LGHNA, CDR2 YSLEER, per germline. There are 14 residues in the CDR3. Trimming left V 2 bases short and J 4 bases short, with 9 bases between. CDR3 nucleotides: TGCGCCAGCAGCCAATCAGCCGAAGGAAACACCATATATTTT. It yields the protein CASSQSAEGNTIYF.

This clonotype is a singleton in its sample. The rearrangement links TRBV5-5 to TRBJ2-3; TRBD2 agrees at 8 bases. The ends lost 3 bases at V and 0 bases at J; junction bases unmatched: 6. CDR1 SGHKS and CDR2 YYEKEE come from the germline V gene (reference sequence). CDR3 size: 16 residues. DNA for the CDR3: TGTGCCAGCAGCTCAATAGCGGGAACTAGCACAGATACGCAGTATTTT. Translation: CASSSIAGTSTDTQYF.

This clonotype was seen only a few times. The chain has TRBV6-2 or TRBV6-3 and TRBJ2-7, with 12 positions matching TRBD2. CDR3 size: 14 residues. J was trimmed by 5 bases and V by 2 bases; bases with no gene match: 1. Per the germline V gene, CDR1 is MNHEY and CDR2 is SVGEGT. The CDR3 reads CASSYGLAGNEQYF. CDR3 in DNA: TGTGCCAGCAGTTACGGACTAGCGGGAAACGAGCAGTACTTC.

The rearrangement links TRBV2 to TRBJ2-7; TRBD1 matches at 9 bases. V was clipped by 3 bases and J by 6 bases; unmatched bases: 9. This CDR3 has 15 amino acids. In germline, CDR1 is SNHLY, CDR2 FYNNEI. The CDR3 nucleotides are TGTGCCAGCAGTGAGACAGGGGGGAGAGTTAGCGAGCAGTACTTC. It codes for CASSETGGRVSEQYF.